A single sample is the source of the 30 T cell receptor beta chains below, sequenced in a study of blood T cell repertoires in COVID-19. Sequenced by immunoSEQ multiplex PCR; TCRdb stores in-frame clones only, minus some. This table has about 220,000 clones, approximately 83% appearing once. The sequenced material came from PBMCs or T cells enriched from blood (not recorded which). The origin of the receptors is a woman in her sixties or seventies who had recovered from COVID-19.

This CDR3 reads CASSYRQGRYEKLFF. The CDR3 region has the DNA TGTGCCAGCAGTTACCGCCAGGGGCGATATGAAAAACTGTTTTTT. The J gene is TRBJ1-4, the V gene TRBV6-5; a possible D gene is TRBD1 (6 bases). Trimming cost V 2 bases and J 6 bases, with 13 bases left between them. The germline V gene has CDR1 MNHEY and CDR2 SVGAGI. This CDR3 comprises 15 residues.

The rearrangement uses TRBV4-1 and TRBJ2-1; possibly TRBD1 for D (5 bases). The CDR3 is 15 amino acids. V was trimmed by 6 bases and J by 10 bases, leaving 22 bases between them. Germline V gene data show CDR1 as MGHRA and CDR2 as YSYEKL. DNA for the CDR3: TGCGCCAGCAGGCATTCTGTAGGGGATAGCTACGAGCAGTTCTTC. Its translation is CASRHSVGDSYEQFF.

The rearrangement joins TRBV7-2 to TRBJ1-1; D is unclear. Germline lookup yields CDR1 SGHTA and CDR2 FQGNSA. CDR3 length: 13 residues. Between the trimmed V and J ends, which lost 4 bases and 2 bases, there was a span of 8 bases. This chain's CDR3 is CASSYLPNTEAFF. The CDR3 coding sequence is TGTGCCAGCAGCTATCTCCCCAACACTGAAGCTTTCTTT.

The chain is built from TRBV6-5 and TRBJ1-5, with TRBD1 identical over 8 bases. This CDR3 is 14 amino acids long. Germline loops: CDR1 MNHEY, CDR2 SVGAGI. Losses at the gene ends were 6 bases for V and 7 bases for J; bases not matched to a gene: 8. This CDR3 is CASSRDRGNQPQHF. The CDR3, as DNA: TGTGCCAGCAGCCGCGACAGGGGTAACCAGCCCCAGCATTTT.

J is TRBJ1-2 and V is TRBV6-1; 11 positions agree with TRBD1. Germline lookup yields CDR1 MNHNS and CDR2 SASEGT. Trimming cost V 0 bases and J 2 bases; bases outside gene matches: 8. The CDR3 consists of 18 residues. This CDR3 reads CASSEAYGQGAPNYGYTF. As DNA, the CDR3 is TGTGCCAGCAGTGAAGCTTACGGACAGGGGGCTCCGAACTATGGCTACACCTTC.

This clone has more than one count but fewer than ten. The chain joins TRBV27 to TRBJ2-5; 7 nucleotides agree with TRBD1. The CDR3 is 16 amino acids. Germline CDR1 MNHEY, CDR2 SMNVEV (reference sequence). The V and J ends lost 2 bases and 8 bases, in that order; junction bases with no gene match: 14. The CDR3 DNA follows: TGTGCCAGCAGTTTAGGGCGACAGGGAGTCTCGTACACCCAGTACTTC. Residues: CASSLGRQGVSYTQYF.

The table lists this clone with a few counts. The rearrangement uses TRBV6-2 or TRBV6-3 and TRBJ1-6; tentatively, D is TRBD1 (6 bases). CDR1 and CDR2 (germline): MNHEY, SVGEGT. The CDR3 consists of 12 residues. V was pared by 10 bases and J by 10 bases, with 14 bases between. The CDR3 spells CATSQGSSPLHF. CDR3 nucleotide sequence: TGTGCCACCAGCCAGGGGTCCTCACCCCTCCACTTT.

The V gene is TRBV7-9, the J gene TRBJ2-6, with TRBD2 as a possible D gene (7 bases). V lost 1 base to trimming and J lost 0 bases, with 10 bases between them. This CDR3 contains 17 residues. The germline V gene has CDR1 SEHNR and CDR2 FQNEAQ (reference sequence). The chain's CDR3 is CASSLEGGGSGANVLTF. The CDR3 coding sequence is TGTGCCAGCAGCTTAGAGGGGGGGGGCTCTGGGGCCAACGTCCTGACTTTC.

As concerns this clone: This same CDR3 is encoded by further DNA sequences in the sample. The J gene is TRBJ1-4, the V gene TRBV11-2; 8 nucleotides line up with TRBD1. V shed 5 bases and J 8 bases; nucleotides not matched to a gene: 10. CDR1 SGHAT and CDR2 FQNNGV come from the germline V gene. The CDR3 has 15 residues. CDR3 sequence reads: CASSLDRGRGEKLFF. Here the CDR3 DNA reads TGTGCCAGCAGCCTTGACAGGGGAAGGGGAGAAAAACTGTTTTTT. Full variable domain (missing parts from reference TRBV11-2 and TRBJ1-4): EAGVAQSPRYKIIEKRQSVAFWCNPISGHATLYWYQQILGQGPKLLIQFQNNGVVDDSQLPKDRFSAERLKGVDSTLKIQPAKLEDSAVYLCASSLDRGRGEKLFFGSGTQLSVL.

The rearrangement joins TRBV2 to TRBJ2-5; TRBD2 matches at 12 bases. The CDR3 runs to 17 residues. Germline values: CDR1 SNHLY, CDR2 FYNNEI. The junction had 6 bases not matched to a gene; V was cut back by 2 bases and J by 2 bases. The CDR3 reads CASSESGLAGSQETQYF. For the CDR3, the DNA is TGTGCCAGCAGTGAAAGCGGACTAGCGGGGTCACAAGAGACCCAGTACTTC.

The CDR3 loop is CASSYSEFAEAFF. The CDR3 nucleotides read TGTGCCAGCAGTTACTCCGAGTTCGCTGAAGCTTTCTTT. The J gene is TRBJ1-1, the V gene TRBV6-5; no clear D. Looked up from germline, CDR1 is MNHEY and CDR2 is SVGAGI. Trimming cost V 0 bases and J 6 bases, with 8 bases left between them. The CDR3 has 13 amino acids.

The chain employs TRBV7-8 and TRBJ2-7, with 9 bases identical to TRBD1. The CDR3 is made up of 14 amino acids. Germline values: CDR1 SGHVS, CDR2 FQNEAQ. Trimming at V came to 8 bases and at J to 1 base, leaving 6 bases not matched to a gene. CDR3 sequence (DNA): TGTGCCAGCGTAGGGGACAGGGTTTCCTACGAGCAGTACTTC. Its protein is CASVGDRVSYEQYF.

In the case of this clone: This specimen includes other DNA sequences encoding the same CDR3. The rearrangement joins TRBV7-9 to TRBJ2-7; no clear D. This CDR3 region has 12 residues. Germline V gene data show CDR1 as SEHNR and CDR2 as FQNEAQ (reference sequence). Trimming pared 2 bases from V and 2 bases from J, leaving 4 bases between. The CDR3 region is CASSLSAYEQYF. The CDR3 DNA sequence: TGTGCCAGCAGCTTATCAGCCTACGAGCAGTACTTC.

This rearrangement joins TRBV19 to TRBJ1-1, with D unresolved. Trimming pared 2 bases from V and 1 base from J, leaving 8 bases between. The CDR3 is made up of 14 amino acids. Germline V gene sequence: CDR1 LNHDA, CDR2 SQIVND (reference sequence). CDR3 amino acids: CASSIRERNTEAFF. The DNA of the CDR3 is TGTGCCAGTAGTATAAGGGAGAGGAACACTGAAGCTTTCTTT.

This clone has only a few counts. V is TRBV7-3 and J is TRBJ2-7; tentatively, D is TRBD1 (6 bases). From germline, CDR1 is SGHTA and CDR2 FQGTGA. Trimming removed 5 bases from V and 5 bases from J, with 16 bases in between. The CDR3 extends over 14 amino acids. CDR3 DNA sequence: TGTGCCAGCAGCCACGACATCGGACAGAACGAGCAGTACTTC. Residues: CASSHDIGQNEQYF. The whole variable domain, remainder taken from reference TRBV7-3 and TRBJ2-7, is GAGVSQTPSNKVTEKGKYVELRCDPISGHTALYWYRQSLGQGPEFLIYFQGTGAADDSGLPNDRFFAVRPEGSVSTLKIQRTERGDSAVYLCASSHDIGQNEQYFGPGTRLTVT.

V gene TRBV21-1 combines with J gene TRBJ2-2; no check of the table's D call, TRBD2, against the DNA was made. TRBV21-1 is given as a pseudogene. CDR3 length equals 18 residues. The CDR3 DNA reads TGTGCCAGCAGCAAAGGTCGGAGGAAGCGGGACATGTCCGGGGAGCTGTTTTTT. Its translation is CASSKGRRKRDMSGELFF.

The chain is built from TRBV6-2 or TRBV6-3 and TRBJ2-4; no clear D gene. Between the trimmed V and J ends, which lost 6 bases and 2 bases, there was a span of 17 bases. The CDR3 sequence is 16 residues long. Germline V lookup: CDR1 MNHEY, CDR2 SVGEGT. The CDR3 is CASRPEERRSKNIQYF. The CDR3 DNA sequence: TGTGCCAGCAGGCCTGAGGAGAGGCGGTCCAAAAACATTCAGTACTTC.

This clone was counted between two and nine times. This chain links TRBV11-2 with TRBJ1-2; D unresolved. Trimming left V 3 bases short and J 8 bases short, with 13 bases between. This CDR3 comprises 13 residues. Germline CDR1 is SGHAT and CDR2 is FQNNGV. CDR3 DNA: TGTGCCAGCAGCTTCGGAGTCAGAAAGGGCTACACCTTC. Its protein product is CASSFGVRKGYTF.

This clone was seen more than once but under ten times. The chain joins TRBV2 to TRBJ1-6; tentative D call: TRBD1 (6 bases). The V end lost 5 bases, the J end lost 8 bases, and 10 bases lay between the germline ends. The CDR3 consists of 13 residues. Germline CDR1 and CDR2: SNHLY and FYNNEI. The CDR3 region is CASSLTGYSPLHF. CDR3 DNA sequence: TGTGCCAGCAGTTTGACAGGTTATTCACCCCTCCACTTT.

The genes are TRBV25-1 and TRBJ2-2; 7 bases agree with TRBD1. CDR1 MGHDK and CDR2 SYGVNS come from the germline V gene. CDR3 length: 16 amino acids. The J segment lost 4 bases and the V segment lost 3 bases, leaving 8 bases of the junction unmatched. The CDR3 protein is CASSEPRTGLTGELFF. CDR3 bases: TGTGCCAGCAGTGAGCCTAGGACAGGTCTCACCGGGGAGCTGTTTTTT.

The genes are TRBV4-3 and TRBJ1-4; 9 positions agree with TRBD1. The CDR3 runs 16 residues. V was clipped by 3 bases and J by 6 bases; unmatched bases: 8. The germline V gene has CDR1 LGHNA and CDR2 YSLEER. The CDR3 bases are TGCGCCAGCAGCCAGGAAAACAGGGGGCCCTATGAAAAACTGTTTTTT. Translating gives CASSQENRGPYEKLFF.

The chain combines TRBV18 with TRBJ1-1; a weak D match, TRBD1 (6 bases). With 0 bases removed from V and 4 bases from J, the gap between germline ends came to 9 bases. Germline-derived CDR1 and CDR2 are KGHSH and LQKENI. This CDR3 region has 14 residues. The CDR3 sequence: CASSPPTGTTEAFF. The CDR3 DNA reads TGTGCCAGCTCACCACCAACAGGGACCACTGAAGCTTTCTTT.

DNA of the CDR3: TGTGCCAGCAGTCGAGGGACTAGCTCGCTAGATACGCAGTATTTT. Its translation: CASSRGTSSLDTQYF. The genes are TRBV6-2 or TRBV6-3 and TRBJ2-3; 9 positions agree with TRBD2. The CDR3 has 15 amino acids. CDR1 is MNHEY and CDR2 is SVGEGT in the germline V gene. J lost 5 bases, V lost 5 bases, and 8 bases had no gene match.

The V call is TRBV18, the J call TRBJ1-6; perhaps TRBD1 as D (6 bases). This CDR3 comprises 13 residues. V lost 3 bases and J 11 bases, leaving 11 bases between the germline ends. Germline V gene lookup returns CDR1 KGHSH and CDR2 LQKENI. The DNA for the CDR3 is TGTGCCAGCTCACCGGACAGCGATCCACCCCTCCACTTT. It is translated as CASSPDSDPPLHF.

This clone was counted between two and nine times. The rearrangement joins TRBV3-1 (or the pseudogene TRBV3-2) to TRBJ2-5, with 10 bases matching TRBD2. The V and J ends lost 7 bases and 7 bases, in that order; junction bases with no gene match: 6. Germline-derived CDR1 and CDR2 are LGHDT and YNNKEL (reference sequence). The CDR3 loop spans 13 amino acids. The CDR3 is CASNPSGRGTQYF. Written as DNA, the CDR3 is TGTGCCAGCAACCCTAGCGGGAGAGGGACCCAGTACTTC.

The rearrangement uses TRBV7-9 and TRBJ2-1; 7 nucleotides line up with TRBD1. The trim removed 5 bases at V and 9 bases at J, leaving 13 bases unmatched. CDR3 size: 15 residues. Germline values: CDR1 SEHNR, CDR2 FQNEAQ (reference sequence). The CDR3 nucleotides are TGTGCCAGCAGCCCGATGACAGGGAGTACGATTGAGCAGTTCTTC. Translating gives CASSPMTGSTIEQFF.

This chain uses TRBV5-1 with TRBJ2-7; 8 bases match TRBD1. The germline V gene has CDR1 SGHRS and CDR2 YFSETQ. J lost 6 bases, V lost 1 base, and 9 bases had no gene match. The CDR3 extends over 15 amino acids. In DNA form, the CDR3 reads TGCGCCAGCAGCTTGCCGCAGGGGGCGACGGGCGAGCAGTACTTC. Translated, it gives CASSLPQGATGEQYF.

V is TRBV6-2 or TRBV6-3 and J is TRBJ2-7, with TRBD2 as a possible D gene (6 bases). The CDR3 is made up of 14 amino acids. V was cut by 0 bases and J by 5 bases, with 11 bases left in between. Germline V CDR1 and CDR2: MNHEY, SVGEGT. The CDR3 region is CASSYSGGSDEQYF. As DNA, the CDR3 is TGTGCCAGCAGTTACTCAGGAGGGTCGGACGAGCAGTACTTC.

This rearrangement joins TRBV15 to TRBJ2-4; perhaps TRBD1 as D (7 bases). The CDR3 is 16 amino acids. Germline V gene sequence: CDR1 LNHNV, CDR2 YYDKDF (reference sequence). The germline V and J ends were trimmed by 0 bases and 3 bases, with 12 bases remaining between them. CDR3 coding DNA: TGTGCCACCAGCAGAGAAGCAGGGGGAGGCAAAAACATTCAGTACTTC. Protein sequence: CATSREAGGGKNIQYF. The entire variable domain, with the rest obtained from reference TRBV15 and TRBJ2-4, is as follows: DAMVIQNPRYQVTQFGKPVTLSCSQTLNHNVMYWYQQKSSQAPKLLFHYYDKDFNNEADTPDNFQSRRPNTSFCFLDIRSPGLGDTAMYLCATSREAGGGKNIQYFGAGTRLSVL.

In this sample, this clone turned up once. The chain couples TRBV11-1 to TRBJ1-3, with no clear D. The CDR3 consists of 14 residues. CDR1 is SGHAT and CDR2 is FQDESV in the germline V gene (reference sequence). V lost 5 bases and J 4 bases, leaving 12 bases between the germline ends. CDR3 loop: CASSLLRSGNTIYF. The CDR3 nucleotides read TGTGCCAGCAGCCTGCTGAGGTCCGGAAACACCATATATTTT.